The rows below give T cell receptor beta chains drawn from one sample of a study of beta chain features in type 1 diabetes. Sequencing used immunoSEQ multiplex PCR; TCRdb keeps in-frame clones, though not all of them. Here the sample spans about 340,000 clones, around 9.7% being singletons. Sequencing used central memory CD4+ T cells from blood. The receptors come from a man aged 25 to 45 with type 1 diabetes. The conserved cysteine and the conserved F or W are not part of the CDR3 here. Fields, in order: V gene, clone size, D gene, CDR3 protein. The D gene is left open where the match is weak. The size field is filled for only some rows; it gives once, few, many or a size class.

>TRBV4-3|.|TRBD2
ASSQDLTSGGLDTQY
>TRBV4-3|few|TRBD1
ASSQDRQGDTEAF
>TRBV9|few|.
ASSVAGGSYT
>TRBV5-1|few|.
ASSLTHDNYGYT
>TRBV7-2|.|.
ASSFLEGIGENTEAF
>TRBV7-9|few|TRBD1
ASSLGQAFSYGYT
>TRBV4-3|.|.
ASSLRVGLTYEQY
>TRBV4-3|.|.
ASSQDLGSGNQPQH
>TRBV28|.|.
ASTTSGKYNEQF
>TRBV5-4|.|.
ASSLAAIETQY
>TRBV6-5|many|TRBD1
ASIGTAPNEQY
>TRBV20-1|few|.
SARGTYEQY
>TRBV6-5|.|TRBD1
ASSARDSWDGYT
>TRBV4-3|.|.
ASSQDPGAYNEQF
>TRBV5-1|few|TRBD2
ASSLVLAPETQY
>TRBV7-9|few|TRBD1
ASSSGQGGYQPQH
>TRBV9|few|.
ASSVAGRGTDTQY
>TRBV11-3|few|TRBD1
ASSLGYRGKKDTQY
>TRBV18|.|.
ASSPRDGETQY
>TRBV5-6|few|.
ASSVSYQPQH
>TRBV4-3|.|TRBD2
ASSQGGGAGLTGELF
>TRBV5-1|.|.
ASSLEIGGLTPLH
>TRBV18|many|TRBD1
ASSSGTGGVRTEAF
>TRBV29-1|few|TRBD1
SVEGGTVDYGYT
>TRBV5-1|.|.
ASSLDLFAEQF
>TRBV6-5|few|.
ASSYSGFRYNEQF